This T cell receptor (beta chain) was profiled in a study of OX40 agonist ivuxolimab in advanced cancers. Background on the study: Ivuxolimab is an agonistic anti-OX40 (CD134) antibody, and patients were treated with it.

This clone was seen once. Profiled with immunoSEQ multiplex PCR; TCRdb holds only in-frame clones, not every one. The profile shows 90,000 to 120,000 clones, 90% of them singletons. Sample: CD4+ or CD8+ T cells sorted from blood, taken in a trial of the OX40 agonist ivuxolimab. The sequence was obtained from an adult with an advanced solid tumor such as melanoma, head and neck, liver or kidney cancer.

CDR3 DNA sequence: TGCGCCAGCAGCCCCCGGCAGGGGGCGATTAACACTGAAGCTTTCTTT. Its translation is CASSPRQGAINTEAFF. V usage is TRBV4-1 and J usage is TRBJ1-1; 8 positions match TRBD1. V gave up 4 bases and J gave up 2 bases; unmatched junction bases: 9. Germline assignment: CDR1 MGHRA and CDR2 YSYEKL. The CDR3 consists of 16 residues.